The 28 T cell receptor beta chains presented below share a single source sample, sequenced in a study of OX40 agonist ivuxolimab in advanced cancers. Generated by immunoSEQ multiplex PCR, the TCRdb table keeps only in-frame clones and is missing some. The profile shows just over 80,000 clones, 87% of them singletons. Sequences were derived from CD4+ or CD8+ T cells sorted from blood, sampled in a trial of the OX40 agonist ivuxolimab. These TCRs come from an adult with an advanced solid tumor such as melanoma, head and neck, liver or kidney cancer.

The chain is built from TRBV28 and TRBJ1-4; weak D call: TRBD1 (6 bases). Germline V CDR1 and CDR2: MDHEN, SYDVKM. The CDR3 consists of 14 residues. V lost 2 bases and J lost 4, with 8 bases in between. In DNA, the CDR3 is TGTGCCAGCAGTTTAGGACAGATTAATGAAAAACTGTTTTTT. Protein product: CASSLGQINEKLFF.

The chain employs TRBV6-6 and TRBJ1-6, with 7 bases fitting TRBD1. CDR1 is MNHNY, CDR2 SVGAGI, per germline (reference sequence). The J segment lost 10 bases and the V segment lost 6 bases, leaving 9 bases of the junction unmatched. The CDR3 has 14 amino acids. The CDR3 DNA sequence: TGTGCCAGCAGATTTCGAGGGGGCGGCTCACCCCTCCACTTT. Encoded protein: CASRFRGGGSPLHF.

The J gene is TRBJ1-1, the V gene TRBV9; D is undetermined. Looked up from germline, CDR1 is SGDLS and CDR2 is YYNGEE. V was trimmed by 2 bases and J by 3 bases, leaving 11 bases between them. The CDR3 consists of 14 residues. The CDR3 reads CASSVVPEHTEAFF. For the CDR3, the DNA is TGTGCCAGCAGCGTTGTTCCCGAGCACACTGAAGCTTTCTTT.

The chain recombines TRBV19 with TRBJ2-4, with a possible D match to TRBD2 (5 bases). Germline lookup yields CDR1 LNHDA and CDR2 SQIVND (reference sequence). V lost 5 bases and J 9 bases, leaving 11 bases between the germline ends. The CDR3 loop spans 12 amino acids. This chain's CDR3 is CASSAGLSIQYF. Written as DNA, the CDR3 is TGTGCCAGTAGTGCAGGACTCTCCATTCAGTACTTC. Supplemented by reference TRBV19 and TRBJ2-4, the full variable domain reads DGGITQSPKYLFRKEGQNVTLSCEQNLNHDAMYWYRQDPGQGLRLIYYSQIVNDFQKGDIAEGYSVSREKKESFPLTVTSAQKNPTAFYLCASSAGLSIQYFGAGTRLSVL.

This chain uses TRBV27 with TRBJ1-6, with a possible D match to TRBD1 (5 bases). The V end lost 8 bases, the J end lost 7 bases, and 18 bases lay between the germline ends. The CDR3 extends over 15 amino acids. The V gene's germline CDR1 is MNHEY and CDR2 SMNVEV (reference sequence). The CDR3 sequence: CASRASTASNSPLHF. The CDR3 DNA is TGTGCCAGCCGCGCTTCGACAGCTAGCAATTCACCCCTCCACTTT.

The chain joins TRBV11-2 to TRBJ2-7, with 7 nucleotides matching TRBD1. The CDR3 is made up of 14 amino acids. With 3 bases clipped from V and 5 bases from J, the junction kept 7 bases outside the gene matches. The germline V gene has CDR1 SGHAT and CDR2 FQNNGV. The CDR3 DNA reads as TGTGCCAGCAGCTTGGCGACAGGGATCCACGAGCAGTACTTC. Encoded protein: CASSLATGIHEQYF.

The rearrangement links TRBV18 to TRBJ1-1; 12 nucleotides agree with TRBD1. The V segment lost 0 bases and the J segment 5 bases; nucleotides outside the gene matches: 7. There are 17 residues in the CDR3. Per germline, CDR1 KGHSH and CDR2 LQKENI. CDR3 nucleotides: TGTGCCAGCTCACCACCGGTACCGGGACAGGGGGCGACTGAAGCTTTCTTT. It encodes CASSPPVPGQGATEAFF.

The rearrangement links TRBV6-1 to TRBJ1-1; TRBD1 might be the D (6 bases). Trimming left V 3 bases short and J 1 base short, with 15 bases between. The V gene's germline CDR1 is MNHNS and CDR2 SASEGT. The CDR3 extends over 16 amino acids. The CDR3 reads CASSDPTRGGNTEAFF. The CDR3 coding sequence is TGTGCCAGCAGTGACCCTACCAGGGGTGGGAACACTGAAGCTTTCTTT.

This chain connects TRBV4-3 to TRBJ1-2; D not resolved. This CDR3 is built from 18 residues. Germline V gene lookup returns CDR1 LGHNA and CDR2 YSLEER. V was cut by 2 bases and J by 0 bases, with 19 bases left in between. CDR3 sequence (DNA): TGCGCCAGCAGCCAACAGGTTTTGTCCTCTACTACTAACTATGGCTACACCTTC. Amino acid sequence: CASSQQVLSSTTNYGYTF.

V is TRBV7-2 and J is TRBJ2-1; TRBD2 agrees at 10 bases. Germline assignment: CDR1 SGHTA and CDR2 FQGNSA. With 3 bases clipped from V and 7 bases from J, the junction kept 9 bases outside the gene matches. This CDR3 is 16 amino acids long. The CDR3 region is CASSFRELAGVNEQFF. The CDR3 region has the DNA TGTGCCAGCAGCTTCCGGGAGCTAGCGGGGGTGAATGAGCAGTTCTTC.

J is TRBJ1-1 and V is TRBV7-3, with D unclear. This CDR3 spans 14 amino acids. Germline V gene sequence: CDR1 SGHTA, CDR2 FQGTGA. The V end was cut by 5 bases, the J end by 1 base, with 11 bases between. DNA for the CDR3: TGTGCCAGCAGCCTGGGGTATTCGAACACTGAAGCTTTCTTT. Its protein product is CASSLGYSNTEAFF.

This clone is classed as medium-sized. In DNA, the CDR3 is TGTGCCAGCAGCCCCCACAGGGGCCTACAGCCCCAGCATTTT. This encodes CASSPHRGLQPQHF. J is TRBJ1-5 and V is TRBV9; 7 nucleotides line up with TRBD1. Germline V gives CDR1 SGDLS, CDR2 YYNGEE. The length of the CDR3 is 14 residues. J gave up 7 bases and V 4 bases, and 8 bases lay outside the gene matches.

This clone occurred a few times. V gene TRBV10-3 combines with J gene TRBJ1-1; D unresolved. The V gene lost 8 bases and the J gene lost 9 bases, with 22 bases spanning the gap. The CDR3 is 14 residues long. Per the germline V gene, CDR1 is ENHRY and CDR2 is SYGVKD. The CDR3 sequence: CAIGGRPGAPKAFF. The CDR3 nucleotides read TGTGCCATCGGCGGGCGCCCAGGCGCCCCGAAAGCTTTCTTT.

The J gene is TRBJ1-1, the V gene TRBV11-2; D uncertain. V lost 1 base, J lost 4 bases, and 10 bases lay in between. This CDR3 has 14 amino acids. Germline values: CDR1 SGHAT, CDR2 FQNNGV. In DNA form, the CDR3 reads TGTGCCAGCAGCTTAGGGGTGTATTCCACTGAAGCTTTCTTT. Protein product: CASSLGVYSTEAFF.

V gene TRBV18 combines with J gene TRBJ2-1; 7 bases agree with TRBD2. The CDR3 contains 15 residues. The germline CDR1 and CDR2 sequences are KGHSH and LQKENI. The trim removed 3 bases at V and 6 bases at J, leaving 8 bases unmatched. The CDR3 spells CASSPGPTGGNEQFF. The CDR3 nucleotides are TGTGCCAGCTCACCTGGGCCGACGGGAGGCAATGAGCAGTTCTTC.

The rearrangement joins TRBV11-2 to TRBJ2-7; TRBD2 matches 8 bases. The CDR3 has 18 amino acids. V was clipped by 1 base and J by 2 bases; unmatched bases: 13. Germline V gene sequence: CDR1 SGHAT, CDR2 FQNNGV. CDR3: CASSLVWGSGTTPYEQYF. CDR3 in DNA: TGTGCCAGCAGCTTAGTTTGGGGTAGCGGGACCACTCCCTACGAGCAGTACTTC.

The chain recombines TRBV29-1 with TRBJ1-3, with a possible D match to TRBD1 (5 bases). Germline V gene lookup returns CDR1 SQVTM and CDR2 ANQGSEA. This CDR3 contains 12 residues. The V gene lost 5 bases and the J gene lost 2 bases, with 7 bases spanning the gap. CDR3 region: CSVWGAGNTIYF. The CDR3, as DNA: TGCAGCGTTTGGGGGGCTGGAAACACCATATATTTT.

The chain uses TRBV4-1 and TRBJ1-4; weak D call: TRBD1 (5 bases). The V gene lost 0 bases and the J gene lost 0 bases, with 11 bases spanning the gap. Per the germline V gene, CDR1 is MGHRA and CDR2 is YSYEKL. This CDR3 comprises 17 residues. The CDR3 coding sequence is TGCGCCAGCAGCCAAGACCTTGAACAGGCAACTAATGAAAAACTGTTTTTT. Protein product: CASSQDLEQATNEKLFF.

The genes are TRBV6-7 and TRBJ1-1, with a possible D match to TRBD1 (6 bases). TRBV6-7 is an ORF, with its function uncertain. The CDR3 loop spans 18 amino acids. Trimming took 7 bases from V and 2 from J, leaving 26 bases between them. The chain's CDR3 is CASTWGPRGPWPNTEAFF. CDR3 bases: TGTGCCAGCACCTGGGGACCCAGGGGTCCTTGGCCAAACACTGAAGCTTTCTTT.

The gene calls are TRBV6-1 and TRBJ1-2; weak D call: TRBD1 (6 bases). V gave up 5 bases and J gave up 5 bases, with 12 bases separating them. This CDR3 is built from 13 residues. Germline V gene data show CDR1 as MNHNS and CDR2 as SASEGT. Here the CDR3 reads CASSQQGSYGYTF. The CDR3 DNA reads as TGTGCCAGCAGTCAACAGGGTAGTTATGGCTACACCTTC.

CDR3 region: CASRDTVPETQYF. For the CDR3, the DNA is TGTGCCAGCAGGGACACGGTGCCAGAGACCCAGTACTTC. The chain joins TRBV6-1 to TRBJ2-5; D is possibly TRBD1 (5 bases). This CDR3 region has 13 residues. V was trimmed by 6 bases and J by 4 bases, leaving 12 bases between them. The V gene's germline CDR1 is MNHNS and CDR2 SASEGT.

The chain uses TRBV6-6 and TRBJ1-4; unclear D gene. Trimming took 6 bases from V and 0 from J, leaving 11 bases between them. The CDR3 extends over 15 amino acids. Germline CDR1 and CDR2: MNHNY and SVGAGI (reference sequence). The CDR3 reads CASRNTGATNEKLFF. CDR3 nucleotides: TGTGCCAGCAGAAATACCGGTGCAACTAATGAAAAACTGTTTTTT.

J is TRBJ2-7 and V is TRBV10-2, with TRBD1 identical over 7 bases. The CDR3 runs 13 residues. J lost 2 bases, V lost 6 bases, and 4 bases had no gene match. Germline assignment: CDR1 WSHSY and CDR2 SAAADI. This chain's CDR3 is CASRKQGTYEQYV. The DNA for the CDR3 is TGCGCCAGCAGGAAACAGGGGACCTACGAGCAGTACGTC.

The rearrangement joins TRBV19 to TRBJ2-7; no clear D gene. Trimming left V 4 bases short and J 4 bases short, with 11 bases between. CDR3 size: 13 residues. Germline-derived CDR1 and CDR2 are LNHDA and SQIVND (reference sequence). The CDR3 loop is CASSTVPPYEQYF. As DNA, the CDR3 is TGTGCCAGTAGTACGGTTCCTCCTTACGAGCAGTACTTC.

This rearrangement joins TRBV19 to TRBJ2-6, with D possibly TRBD1 on 5 matching bases. The CDR3 contains 16 residues. CDR1 and CDR2 (germline): LNHDA, SQIVND (reference sequence). Trimming cost V 9 bases and J 4 bases, with 19 bases left between them. CDR3 in amino acids: CARPAGARYGANVLTF. In DNA, the CDR3 is TGTGCCAGACCTGCTGGGGCAAGATACGGGGCCAACGTCCTGACTTTC.

Comments on this clone: One end of the junction does not line up with germline, which may come from a read error. This chain connects TRBV5-4 to TRBJ2-5, with 7 bases fitting TRBD1. CDR1 and CDR2 (germline): SGHNT, YYREEE (reference sequence). CDR3 length: 14 amino acids. CDR3 DNA sequence: TGTACCAGCAGCCCCGGACAGGTTCAAGAGACCCAGTACTTC. It translates to CTSSPGQVQETQYF.

With regard to this clone: Other DNA variants within this sample encode the same CDR3. The chain links TRBV18 to TRBJ2-5; D is ambiguous. The CDR3 contains 14 residues. The ends were cut back, 0 bases at V and 1 base at J, with 6 bases in the middle. Germline loops: CDR1 KGHSH, CDR2 LQKENI. The CDR3 loop is CASSPPTGQETQYF. In DNA, the CDR3 is TGTGCCAGCTCACCACCGACGGGCCAAGAGACCCAGTACTTC.

The V call is TRBV5-1, the J call TRBJ1-1; no firm D call. The CDR3 has 13 amino acids. Germline CDR1 and CDR2: SGHRS and YFSETQ. The ends were cut back, 4 bases at V and 0 bases at J, with 7 bases in the middle. The CDR3 sequence is CASSLTLNTEAFF. The CDR3 bases are TGCGCCAGCAGCCTGACTTTGAACACTGAAGCTTTCTTT.